A single TCR beta chain is shown here with its context. The antigen is undetermined. This entry belongs to a study of T cells after yellow fever vaccination. With 7 bases removed from V and 2 bases from J, the gap between germline ends came to 19 bases. The CDR3 is made up of 17 amino acids. From germline, CDR1 is SGHKS and CDR2 YYEKEE (reference sequence). TCRdb redid the calling of the 5' RACE reads with MiXCR, one entry per CDR3 protein. The sample lists about 350,000 distinct CDR3 sequences, around 10% occurring once. General study points: Most clones from primary vaccination were detected again post-booster (about 95% CD4, around 90% CD8). CD4 and CD8 compartments shared a small share of clonotypes.

The sample consisted of PBMCs, taken on the day of the first yellow fever vaccination. The chain has TRBV5-5 and TRBJ2-6; D might be TRBD1 (6 bases). The origin of this receptor is a young man who received the YFV17D yellow fever vaccine. This CDR3 reads CASVSGTRTAGANVLTF. CDR3 DNA: TGTGCCAGCGTATCCGGGACACGGACCGCTGGGGCCAACGTCCTGACTTTC.